The rows below give T cell receptor beta chains drawn from one sample of a study of beta chain features in type 1 diabetes. TCRdb's copy holds only in-frame clones and misses some; the assay was immunoSEQ multiplex PCR. The sample shows about 110,000 clones, under 40% of them seen only once. The sequenced material came from stem cell memory CD4+ T cells from blood. All receptors derive from a woman under 30 in good health. Both conserved end residues are part of each CDR3. The order of the fields is clone size, D gene, J gene, CDR3 length, V gene, CDR3 protein, CDR3 DNA. A D gene is named only where the DNA matches it firmly. For some rows the clone size is stated as once, few or many, or as a class when expanded; others skip it.

few	-	TRBJ2-7	14	TRBV7-9	CASSLAPGDHEQYF	TGTGCCAGCAGCTTAGCCCCGGGGGACCACGAGCAGTACTTC
few	TRBD2	TRBJ2-6	17	TRBV7-2	CASSFPSGTSGANVLTF	TGTGCCAGCAGCTTCCCTAGCGGGACCTCTGGGGCCAACGTCCTGACTTTC
-	-	TRBJ1-5	11	TRBV20-1	CSARAGGPQHF	TGCAGTGCTAGGGCTGGCGGGCCCCAGCATTTT
-	TRBD2	TRBJ2-1	15	TRBV5-8	CASSRGLAEYNEQFF	TGTGCCAGCAGCCGAGGACTAGCGGAATACAATGAGCAGTTCTTC
few	TRBD1	TRBJ1-1	16	TRBV27	CASSLGDRGRNTEAFF	TGTGCCAGCAGTTTAGGAGACAGGGGGAGGAACACTGAAGCTTTCTTT
few	TRBD2	TRBJ2-7	15	TRBV7-2	CASSRPGLSDYEQYF	TGTGCCAGCAGCCGTCCGGGACTATCCGATTACGAGCAGTACTTC
once	TRBD2	TRBJ2-1	17	TRBV10-2	CASSESASGSTYNEQFF	TGCGCCAGCAGTGAGTCGGCTAGCGGGAGTACCTACAATGAGCAGTTCTTC
few	-	TRBJ2-1	15	TRBV5-4	CASSLYRSSYNEQFF	TGTGCCAGCAGCTTGTACAGGAGCTCCTACAATGAGCAGTTCTTC
-	-	TRBJ2-7	14	TRBV5-1	CASSLTDSSYEQYF	TGCGCCAGCAGCTTGACGGACAGCTCCTACGAGCAGTACTTC
-	-	TRBJ2-3	15	TRBV19	CASSTRDRGTDTQYF	TGTGCCAGTAGTACCAGGGATCGGGGCACAGATACGCAGTATTTT
few	TRBD1	TRBJ2-3	15	TRBV7-2	CASSPPGTGSITQYF	TGTGCCAGCAGCCCCCCGGGGACAGGGTCTATCACGCAGTATTTT
-	-	TRBJ2-7	17	TRBV11-2	CASSLDLVGSTAYEQYF	TGTGCCAGCAGCTTAGATCTAGTCGGCAGTACCGCCTACGAGCAGTACTTC
-	TRBD2	TRBJ2-7	17	TRBV28	CASSPALSAGGSYEQYF	TGTGCCAGCAGTCCTGCTTTGTCAGCGGGAGGGTCCTACGAGCAGTACTTC
-	TRBD1	TRBJ2-3	15	TRBV5-1	CASSSQQGVTDTQYF	TGCGCCAGCAGCTCACAACAGGGGGTCACAGATACGCAGTATTTT
-	TRBD1	TRBJ2-4	16	TRBV25-1	CASSNRGWVAKNIQYF	TGTGCCAGCAGTAACAGGGGGTGGGTAGCCAAAAACATTCAGTACTTC
-	TRBD2	TRBJ2-3	19	TRBV4-3	CASSQLLAGGPTGTDTQYF	TGCGCCAGCAGCCAACTACTAGCGGGAGGGCCAACGGGCACAGATACGCAGTATTTT
-	-	TRBJ1-4	12	TRBV19	CASSHDPRELFF	TGTGCCAGTAGTCACGATCCCAGGGAACTGTTTTTT
few	TRBD2	TRBJ2-7	14	TRBV2	CASSVAGGHYEQYF	TGTGCCAGCAGCGTAGCGGGAGGACACTACGAGCAGTACTTC
few	-	TRBJ2-7	18	TRBV7-2	CASSLPLRGGRSSYEQYF	TGTGCCAGCAGCTTACCCTTAAGAGGTGGTAGGAGCTCCTACGAGCAGTACTTC
few	-	TRBJ2-7	12	TRBV7-2	CASSLAVGRAYF	TGTGCCAGCAGCTTAGCGGTGGGGCGAGCCTACTTC
few	-	TRBJ2-3	11	TRBV20-1	CSARTGDTQYF	TGCAGTGCTAGGACTGGGGATACGCAGTATTTT
-	TRBD1	TRBJ1-2	14	TRBV29-1	CSVDGQGAGYGYTF	TGCAGCGTTGACGGTCAGGGGGCGGGTTATGGCTACACCTTC
-	TRBD2	TRBJ2-2	15	TRBV9	CASSPHVGGIGELFF	TGTGCCAGCAGCCCCCACGTGGGAGGGATCGGGGAGCTGTTTTTT
-	-	TRBJ2-5	16	TRBV15	CATSRGWTVGMETQYF	TGTGCCACCAGCAGGGGGTGGACAGTGGGAATGGAGACCCAGTACTTC
-	-	TRBJ1-5	12	TRBV7-9	CASSLSNQPQHF	TGTGCCAGCAGCCTTAGCAATCAGCCCCAGCATTTT
-	TRBD2	TRBJ2-1	15	TRBV19	CARIRASGTYNEQFF	TGTGCCAGAATACGGGCTAGCGGCACCTACAATGAGCAGTTCTTC
-	TRBD1	TRBJ1-2	15	TRBV7-2	CASRMVNRGNYGYTF	TGTGCCAGCAGGATGGTCAACAGGGGAAACTATGGCTACACCTTC
-	-	TRBJ2-1	12	TRBV11-3	CASSLVRGEQFF	TGTGCCAGCAGCTTAGTCAGGGGTGAGCAGTTCTTC
-	-	TRBJ2-7	16	TRBV11-2	CASSSGPAKSSYEQYF	TGTGCCAGCAGCTCAGGGCCCGCCAAGAGCTCCTACGAGCAGTACTTC
few	-	TRBJ2-2	14	TRBV30	CAWSVGGSAGELFF	TGTGCCTGGAGTGTAGGAGGGAGCGCCGGGGAGCTGTTTTTT
-	TRBD2	TRBJ2-1	16	TRBV7-3	CASSLSGLAGAREQFF	TGTGCCAGCAGCTTATCGGGACTAGCGGGGGCGCGTGAGCAGTTCTTC
-	-	TRBJ2-7	15	TRBV25-1	CASSAGTGPSDEQYF	TGTGCCAGCAGTGCCGGTACAGGTCCCTCGGACGAGCAGTACTTC
few	-	TRBJ2-7	15	TRBV6-5	CASSYSAGGSYEQYF	TGTGCCAGCAGTTACTCCGCCGGCGGCTCCTACGAGCAGTACTTC
few	TRBD1	TRBJ2-7	15	TRBV2	CAIWTGARSSYEQYF	TGTGCCATCTGGACAGGGGCCCGTAGCTCCTACGAGCAGTACTTC
once	-	TRBJ2-3	14	TRBV5-4	CASSSYTSTDTQYF	TGTGCCAGCAGCTCTTATACTAGCACAGATACGCAGTATTTT
-	-	TRBJ1-1	14	TRBV29-1	CSVEARQANTEAFF	TGCAGCGTTGAAGCAAGGCAGGCGAACACTGAAGCTTTCTTT
-	-	TRBJ1-3	15	TRBV5-4	CASSLGVQEGNTIYF	TGTGCCAGCAGCTTGGGTGTACAGGAGGGAAACACCATATATTTT
few	-	TRBJ1-2	14	TRBV5-1	CASSSMQGFYGYTF	TGCGCCAGCAGCTCAATGCAGGGTTTCTATGGCTACACCTTC
-	-	TRBJ2-1	12	TRBV2	CASSPLQGTQFF	TGTGCCAGCAGCCCGCTACAGGGTACTCAGTTCTTC
few	-	TRBJ2-1	12	TRBV5-4	CASSRLNNEQFF	TGTGCCAGCAGCCGACTGAACAATGAGCAGTTCTTC
-	-	TRBJ2-7	14	TRBV7-8	CASSLGPRRNEQYF	TGTGCCAGCAGCTTAGGACCCAGGCGCAACGAGCAGTACTTC
-	-	TRBJ1-2	15	TRBV6-5	CAAIGGGRTNYGYTF	TGTGCCGCCATCGGGGGGGGGCGAACCAACTATGGCTACACCTTC
few	-	TRBJ2-2	16	TRBV28	CASRSRGGMSTGELFF	TGTGCCAGCAGGTCCCGTGGGGGGATGAGCACCGGGGAGCTGTTTTTT
-	TRBD2	TRBJ2-1	18	TRBV7-3	CASSLTGASGRRYNEQFF	TGTGCCAGCAGCTTAACGGGGGCTAGCGGGAGACGCTACAATGAGCAGTTCTTC
few	-	TRBJ2-1	12	TRBV15	CATSRALSQQFF	TGTGCCACCAGCAGAGCCCTGAGTCAGCAGTTCTTC
few	-	TRBJ2-7	12	TRBV10-3	CAIAGSHYEQYF	TGTGCCATAGCGGGTTCCCACTACGAGCAGTACTTC
few	TRBD2	TRBJ2-7	16	TRBV5-4	CASSEQGLPLSYEQYF	TGTGCCAGCAGCGAGCAGGGACTACCCCTCTCCTACGAGCAGTACTTC
-	TRBD2	TRBJ2-3	17	TRBV5-4	CASSLVASGSGTDTQYF	TGTGCCAGCAGCTTGGTGGCTAGCGGGAGTGGTACAGATACGCAGTATTTT
few	-	TRBJ2-7	13	TRBV14	CASSQGGPYEQYF	TGTGCCAGCAGCCAAGGCGGGCCCTACGAGCAGTACTTC
few	TRBD1	TRBJ2-7	15	TRBV30	CAWSGGQGAAYEQYF	TGTGCCTGGAGTGGCGGACAGGGAGCAGCCTACGAGCAGTACTTC
few	TRBD2	TRBJ2-3	17	TRBV11-3	CASSPGLAGASWDTQYF	TGTGCCAGCAGCCCAGGACTAGCGGGAGCGAGTTGGGATACGCAGTATTTT
-	-	TRBJ1-5	17	TRBV28	CASCSGEGGSGNQPQHF	TGTGCCAGCTGCTCCGGGGAGGGGGGGTCGGGCAATCAGCCCCAGCATTTT
few	TRBD2	TRBJ2-7	12	TRBV2	CATRTSFTEQYF	TGTGCCACCCGGACTAGCTTTACCGAGCAGTACTTC
-	TRBD2	TRBJ2-3	17	TRBV5-1	CASSSGTSGTDTDTQYF	TGCGCCAGCAGCTCGGGGACTAGCGGGACAGACACAGATACGCAGTATTTT
-	TRBD2	TRBJ2-7	15	TRBV7-3	CASSPPGRALYEQYF	TGTGCCAGCAGCCCTCCCGGGAGGGCCTTATACGAGCAGTACTTC
-	TRBD1	TRBJ2-7	16	TRBV28	CASSPTPGGAGLEQYF	TGTGCCAGCAGCCCAACCCCAGGGGGCGCAGGTCTCGAGCAGTACTTC
-	TRBD2	TRBJ2-7	14	TRBV18	CASSPPGGVGEQYF	TGTGCCAGCTCACCCCCCGGGGGGGTGGGCGAGCAGTACTTC
few	TRBD2	TRBJ2-5	15	TRBV15	CATSREGSGRETQYF	TGTGCCACCAGCAGAGAGGGTAGCGGGAGGGAGACCCAGTACTTC
-	-	TRBJ1-5	13	TRBV7-2	CASSGGFGQPQHF	TGTGCCAGCAGCGGCGGATTTGGTCAGCCCCAGCATTTT